This T cell receptor beta chain was retrieved from a study of blood T cell repertoires in COVID-19. The germline V gene encodes CDR1 SGHTA and CDR2 FQGNSA. J gave up 4 bases and V 5 bases, and 4 bases lay outside the gene matches. The CDR3 covers 13 residues. Authors' data handling: Reference gene primer amplification yielded estimated nucleated cell counts. The assay was immunoSEQ multiplex PCR, and TCRdb's table has in-frame clones only and misses some. That table supplies the V and J calls and clone size; D and trimming were determined from the DNA. This table holds approximately 63,000 clones, approximately 80% found once.

Sequences were obtained from peripheral blood. The clonotype was recovered from a woman aged 70-85 years with acute or convalescent COVID-19. J is TRBJ2-7 and V is TRBV7-2, with TRBD2 matching 8 bases. The CDR3 region is CASSRAGGYEQYF. The CDR3, as DNA: TGTGCCAGCAGCCGGGCGGGGGGTTACGAGCAGTACTTC.